These T cell receptor beta chains were read from a single sample in a study of blood T cell repertoires in COVID-19. TCRdb keeps only in-frame clones here, not all; method: immunoSEQ multiplex PCR. Of 130,000 or so clones listed, roughly four fifths were seen once; the top ten hold 3% to 3.5%. Material: PBMCs or T cells enriched from blood (not recorded which). Receptor source: a woman between 50 and 59 years old with acute COVID-19. Both conserved end residues are part of each CDR3. Only some rows state a clone size, as once, few, many or a class for expanded clones.

clone_size: -; v_call: TRBV18; j_call: TRBJ2-5; cdr3_aa: CASSPGAVETQYF
clone_size: -; v_call: TRBV18; j_call: TRBJ1-2; cdr3_aa: CASSPATGGNYGYTF
clone_size: -; v_call: TRBV4-1; j_call: TRBJ2-7; cdr3_aa: CASSHAPGSGINYEQYF
clone_size: -; v_call: TRBV10-3; j_call: TRBJ2-2; cdr3_aa: CAISGGLAGGRGPGELFF
clone_size: -; v_call: TRBV6-5; j_call: TRBJ1-5; cdr3_aa: CASSYSRRDNQPQHF
clone_size: -; v_call: TRBV4-2; j_call: TRBJ1-2; cdr3_aa: CASSQDLVRGSGYTF
clone_size: -; v_call: TRBV21-1; j_call: TRBJ1-2; cdr3_aa: CASSLGQGHGYTF
clone_size: -; v_call: TRBV7-9; j_call: TRBJ1-3; cdr3_aa: CASSRTGASGNTIYF
clone_size: once; v_call: TRBV2; j_call: TRBJ1-6; cdr3_aa: CASSSETGGNSPLHF
clone_size: -; v_call: TRBV3-1/TRBV3-2; j_call: TRBJ2-3; cdr3_aa: CASSQAGGTDTQYF
clone_size: -; v_call: TRBV14; j_call: TRBJ2-7; cdr3_aa: CASSHIPGHGGEQYF
clone_size: -; v_call: TRBV18; j_call: TRBJ2-5; cdr3_aa: CASSTDRGGRETQYF
clone_size: -; v_call: TRBV10-3; j_call: TRBJ2-6; cdr3_aa: CAISLPGANVLTF
clone_size: once; v_call: TRBV5-1; j_call: TRBJ2-2; cdr3_aa: CASRYRQGGSAGELFF
clone_size: -; v_call: TRBV4-1; j_call: TRBJ1-2; cdr3_aa: CASSQVQASNYGYTF
clone_size: once; v_call: TRBV5-4; j_call: TRBJ2-5; cdr3_aa: CASSLVGSGRARETQYF
clone_size: -; v_call: TRBV7-9; j_call: TRBJ2-5; cdr3_aa: CASSSGHQYQETQYF
clone_size: -; v_call: TRBV7-3; j_call: TRBJ2-1; cdr3_aa: CASSLPTNNEQFF
clone_size: -; v_call: TRBV19; j_call: TRBJ2-1; cdr3_aa: CATRLAGGIYNEQFF
clone_size: once; v_call: TRBV5-1; j_call: TRBJ1-2; cdr3_aa: CASSSGTGEFNGYTF
clone_size: -; v_call: TRBV7-5; j_call: TRBJ2-7; cdr3_aa: CVRNWVFGARSYEQYF
clone_size: -; v_call: TRBV19; j_call: TRBJ1-5; cdr3_aa: CASSKEGRHQPQHF
clone_size: -; v_call: TRBV27; j_call: TRBJ1-1; cdr3_aa: CASSLLAGNRNTEAFF
clone_size: -; v_call: TRBV5-1; j_call: TRBJ2-1; cdr3_aa: CASSLTGGSYNEQFF
clone_size: -; v_call: TRBV6-1; j_call: TRBJ1-2; cdr3_aa: CASSERRVNYGYTF
clone_size: -; v_call: TRBV24-1; j_call: TRBJ2-1; cdr3_aa: CATNGNNEQFF
clone_size: -; v_call: TRBV6-5; j_call: TRBJ1-1; cdr3_aa: CASRAGSMNTEAFF
clone_size: -; v_call: TRBV11-3; j_call: TRBJ2-2; cdr3_aa: CASTRGGGLAGVSRELFF
clone_size: -; v_call: TRBV3-1/TRBV3-2; j_call: TRBJ2-2; cdr3_aa: CASSQGLALTGELFF
clone_size: -; v_call: TRBV19; j_call: TRBJ1-5; cdr3_aa: CASSLETGGLGQPQHF
clone_size: -; v_call: TRBV6-5; j_call: TRBJ1-5; cdr3_aa: CASRLLDSSNQPQHF
clone_size: once; v_call: TRBV29-1; j_call: TRBJ1-5; cdr3_aa: CSVAHSNQPQHF
clone_size: medium-sized; v_call: TRBV4-1; j_call: TRBJ2-1; cdr3_aa: CASSQDFNNEQFF
clone_size: once; v_call: TRBV30; j_call: TRBJ2-7; cdr3_aa: CAWRLGGGLPYEQYF
clone_size: -; v_call: TRBV19; j_call: TRBJ2-6; cdr3_aa: CASSRQGLEGSGANVLTF
clone_size: once; v_call: TRBV24-1; j_call: TRBJ1-5; cdr3_aa: CATSGGGTYNQPQHF